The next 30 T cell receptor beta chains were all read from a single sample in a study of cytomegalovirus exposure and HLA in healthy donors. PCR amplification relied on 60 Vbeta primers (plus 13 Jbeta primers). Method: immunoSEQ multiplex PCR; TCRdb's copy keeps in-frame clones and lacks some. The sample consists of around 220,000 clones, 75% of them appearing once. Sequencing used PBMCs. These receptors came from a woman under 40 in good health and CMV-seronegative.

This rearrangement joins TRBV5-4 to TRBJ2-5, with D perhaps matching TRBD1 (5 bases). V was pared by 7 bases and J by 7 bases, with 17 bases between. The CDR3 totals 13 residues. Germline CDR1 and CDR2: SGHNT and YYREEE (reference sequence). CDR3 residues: CASHSSGGATQYF. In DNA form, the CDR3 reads TGTGCCAGCCATTCGTCCGGTGGGGCGACCCAGTACTTC.

The CDR3 region is CATSRETPGLGTQYF. DNA of the CDR3: TGTGCCACCAGCAGAGAGACGCCGGGACTAGGGACGCAGTATTTT. The chain uses TRBV15 and TRBJ2-3; 8 bases line up with TRBD2. The V and J ends lost 0 bases and 9 bases, in that order; junction bases with no gene match: 8. Germline V gives CDR1 LNHNV, CDR2 YYDKDF (reference sequence). The CDR3 covers 15 residues.

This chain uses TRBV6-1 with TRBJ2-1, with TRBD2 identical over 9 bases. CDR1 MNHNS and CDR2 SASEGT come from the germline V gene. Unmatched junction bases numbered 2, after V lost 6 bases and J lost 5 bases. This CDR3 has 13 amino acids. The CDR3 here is CASRGLADNEQFF. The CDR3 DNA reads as TGTGCCAGCAGGGGACTAGCAGACAATGAGCAGTTCTTC.

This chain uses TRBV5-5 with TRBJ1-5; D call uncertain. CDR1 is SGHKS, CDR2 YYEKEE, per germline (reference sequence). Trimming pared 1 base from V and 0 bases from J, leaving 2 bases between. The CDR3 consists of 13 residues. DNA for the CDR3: TGTGCCAGCAGCTTGTATAGCAATCAGCCCCAGCATTTT. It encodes CASSLYSNQPQHF.

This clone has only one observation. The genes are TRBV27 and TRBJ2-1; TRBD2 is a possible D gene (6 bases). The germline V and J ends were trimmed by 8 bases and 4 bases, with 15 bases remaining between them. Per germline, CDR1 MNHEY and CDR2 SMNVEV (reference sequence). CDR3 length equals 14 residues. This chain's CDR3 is CASAAGLGYNEQFF. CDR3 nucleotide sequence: TGTGCCAGCGCCGCGGGGCTCGGATACAATGAGCAGTTCTTC.

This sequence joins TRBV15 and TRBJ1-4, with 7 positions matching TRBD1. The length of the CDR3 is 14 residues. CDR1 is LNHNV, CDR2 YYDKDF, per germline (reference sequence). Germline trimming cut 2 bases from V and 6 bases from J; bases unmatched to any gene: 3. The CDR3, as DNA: TGTGCCACCAGCAGACGGGACAGCTATGAAAAACTGTTTTTT. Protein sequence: CATSRRDSYEKLFF.

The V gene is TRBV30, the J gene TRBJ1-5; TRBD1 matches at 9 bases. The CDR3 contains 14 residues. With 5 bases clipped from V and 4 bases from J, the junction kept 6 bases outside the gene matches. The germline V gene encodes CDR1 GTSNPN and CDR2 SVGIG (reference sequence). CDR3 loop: CAWGPGQGNQPQHF. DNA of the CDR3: TGTGCCTGGGGACCGGGACAGGGAAATCAGCCCCAGCATTTT. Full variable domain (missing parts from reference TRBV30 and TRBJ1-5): SQTIHQWPATLVQPVGSPLSLECTVEGTSNPNLYWYRQAAGRGLQLLFYSVGIGQISSEVPQNLSASRPQDRQFILSSKKLLLSDSGFYLCAWGPGQGNQPQHFGDGTRLSIL.

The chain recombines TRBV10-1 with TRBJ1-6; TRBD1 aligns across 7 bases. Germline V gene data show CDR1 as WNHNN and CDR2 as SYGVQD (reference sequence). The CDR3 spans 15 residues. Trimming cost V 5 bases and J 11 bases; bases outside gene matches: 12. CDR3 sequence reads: CASSRDSGGLTPLHF. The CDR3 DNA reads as TGCGCCAGCAGTCGGGACAGCGGGGGACTCACACCCCTCCACTTT.

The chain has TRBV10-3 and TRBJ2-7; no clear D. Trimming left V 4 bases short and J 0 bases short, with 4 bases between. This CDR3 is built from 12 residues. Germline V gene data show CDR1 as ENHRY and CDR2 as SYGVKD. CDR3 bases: TGTGCCATCAGTGCAGGCTCCTACGAGCAGTACTTC. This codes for CAISAGSYEQYF.

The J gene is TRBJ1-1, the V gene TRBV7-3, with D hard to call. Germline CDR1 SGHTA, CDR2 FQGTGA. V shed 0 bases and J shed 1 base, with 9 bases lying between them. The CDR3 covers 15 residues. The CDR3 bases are TGTGCCAGCAGCTTAACAATCGCAGGGAACACTGAAGCTTTCTTT. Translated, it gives CASSLTIAGNTEAFF. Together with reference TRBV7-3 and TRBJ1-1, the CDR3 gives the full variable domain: GAGVSQTPSNKVTEKGKYVELRCDPISGHTALYWYRQSLGQGPEFLIYFQGTGAADDSGLPNDRFFAVRPEGSVSTLKIQRTERGDSAVYLCASSLTIAGNTEAFFGQGTRLTVV.

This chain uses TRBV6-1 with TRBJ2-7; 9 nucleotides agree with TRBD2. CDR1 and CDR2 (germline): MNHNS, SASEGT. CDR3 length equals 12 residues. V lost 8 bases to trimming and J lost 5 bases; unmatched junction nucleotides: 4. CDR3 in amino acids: CASQREVDEQYF. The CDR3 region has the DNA TGTGCCAGCCAGCGGGAGGTCGACGAGCAGTACTTC.

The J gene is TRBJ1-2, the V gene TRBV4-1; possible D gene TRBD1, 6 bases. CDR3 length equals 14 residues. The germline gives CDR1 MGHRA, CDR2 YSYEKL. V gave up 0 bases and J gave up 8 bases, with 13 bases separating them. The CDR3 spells CASSQEVTGPGYTF. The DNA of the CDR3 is TGCGCCAGCAGCCAAGAAGTGACAGGACCGGGCTACACCTTC.

The CDR3 region is CASSPGTSGRHQETQYF. CDR3 sequence (DNA): TGTGCCAGCAGCCCCGGGACTAGCGGGAGGCATCAAGAGACCCAGTACTTC. The chain couples TRBV7-2 to TRBJ2-5; 15 bases match TRBD2. Trimming cost V 5 bases and J 2 bases; bases outside gene matches: 6. The length of the CDR3 is 17 residues. The germline V gene encodes CDR1 SGHTA and CDR2 FQGNSA.

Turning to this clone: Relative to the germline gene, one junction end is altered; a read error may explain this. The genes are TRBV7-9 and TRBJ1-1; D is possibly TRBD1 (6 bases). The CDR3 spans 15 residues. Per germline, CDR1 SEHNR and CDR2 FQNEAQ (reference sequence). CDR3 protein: CSSSPGGGRGAEAFF. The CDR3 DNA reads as TGTTCCAGCAGCCCCGGCGGGGGCAGAGGCGCCGAAGCTTTCTTT.

The CDR3: CASSLAGDSPLHF. The CDR3 nucleotides read TGTGCCAGCAGCTTGGCCGGGGATTCACCCCTCCACTTT. The V and J genes are TRBV5-5 and TRBJ1-6; no clear D. The CDR3 length is 13 residues. V lost 0 bases, J lost 8 bases, and 6 bases lay in between. The germline CDR1 and CDR2 sequences are SGHKS and YYEKEE (reference sequence).

CDR3 residues: CASSLGTGYEQFF. Here the CDR3 DNA reads TGTGCCAGCAGCTTGGGGACAGGCTATGAGCAGTTCTTC. The chain uses TRBV5-5 and TRBJ2-1, with TRBD1 matching 7 bases. CDR1 is SGHKS, CDR2 YYEKEE, per germline (reference sequence). The CDR3 loop spans 13 amino acids. The J segment lost 8 bases and the V segment lost 0 bases, leaving 2 bases of the junction unmatched.

The DNA of the CDR3 is TGTGCCAGCAGCGCCCGGGACAGGAGATACTATGGCTACACCTTC. Residues: CASSARDRRYYGYTF. The chain carries TRBV6-1 and TRBJ1-2, with 8 bases fitting TRBD1. The CDR3 is made up of 15 amino acids. The junction had 9 bases not matched to a gene; V was cut back by 6 bases and J by 3 bases. Germline V gives CDR1 MNHNS, CDR2 SASEGT.

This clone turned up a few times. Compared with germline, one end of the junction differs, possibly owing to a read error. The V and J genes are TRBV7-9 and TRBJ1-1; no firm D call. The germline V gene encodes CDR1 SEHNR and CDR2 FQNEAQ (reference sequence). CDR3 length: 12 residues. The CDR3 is CSSSLEGGEAFF. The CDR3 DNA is TGTTCCAGCAGCCTTGAGGGCGGTGAAGCTTTCTTT. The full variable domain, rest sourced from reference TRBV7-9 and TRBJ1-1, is DTGVSQNPRHKITKRGQNVTFRCDPISEHNRLYWYRQTLGQGPEFLTYFQNEAQLEKSRLLSDRFSAERPKGSFSTLEIQRTEQGDSAMYLCSSSLEGGEAFFGQGTRLTVV.

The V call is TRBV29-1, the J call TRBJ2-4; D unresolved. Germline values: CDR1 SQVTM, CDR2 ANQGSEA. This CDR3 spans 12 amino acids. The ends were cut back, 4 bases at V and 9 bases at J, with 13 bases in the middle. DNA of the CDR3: TGCAGCGTTGTTTCTAGTTCGGGCATTCAGTACTTC. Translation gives CSVVSSSGIQYF.

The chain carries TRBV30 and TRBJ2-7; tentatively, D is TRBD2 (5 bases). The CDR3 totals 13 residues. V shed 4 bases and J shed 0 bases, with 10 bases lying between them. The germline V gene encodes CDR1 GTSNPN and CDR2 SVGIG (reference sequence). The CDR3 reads CAWNLGDSYEQYF. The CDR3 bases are TGTGCCTGGAACCTCGGGGACTCCTACGAGCAGTACTTC.

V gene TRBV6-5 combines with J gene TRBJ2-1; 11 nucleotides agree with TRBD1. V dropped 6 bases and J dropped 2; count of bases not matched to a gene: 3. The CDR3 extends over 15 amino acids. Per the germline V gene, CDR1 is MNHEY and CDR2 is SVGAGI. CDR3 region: CASRGTGGPYNEQFF. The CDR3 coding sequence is TGTGCCAGCAGGGGGACAGGGGGACCCTACAATGAGCAGTTCTTC.

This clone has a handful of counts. The DNA for the CDR3 is TGTGCCAGCCAACTCCCGGGGACAGATACGCAGTATTTT. This codes for CASQLPGTDTQYF. V and J are TRBV7-9 and TRBJ2-3, with TRBD2 as a possible D gene (5 bases). Per the germline V gene, CDR1 is SEHNR and CDR2 is FQNEAQ (reference sequence). This CDR3 spans 13 amino acids. V gave up 8 bases and J gave up 3 bases, with 12 bases separating them.

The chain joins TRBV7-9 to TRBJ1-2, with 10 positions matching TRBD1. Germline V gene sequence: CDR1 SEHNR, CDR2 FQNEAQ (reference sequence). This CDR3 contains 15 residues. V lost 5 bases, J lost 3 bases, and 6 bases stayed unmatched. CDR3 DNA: TGTGCCAGCAGCCTCCCCGGGACAGGGGACTATGGCTACACCTTC. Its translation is CASSLPGTGDYGYTF.

CDR3 DNA: TGTGCCAGCACGGGACAATGGAACACTGAAGCTTTCTTT. Its translation is CASTGQWNTEAFF. J is TRBJ1-1 and V is TRBV2, with a weak D call TRBD1 (6 bases). In germline, CDR1 is SNHLY, CDR2 FYNNEI. The CDR3 has 13 residues. V was trimmed by 7 bases and J by 1 base, leaving 10 bases between them.

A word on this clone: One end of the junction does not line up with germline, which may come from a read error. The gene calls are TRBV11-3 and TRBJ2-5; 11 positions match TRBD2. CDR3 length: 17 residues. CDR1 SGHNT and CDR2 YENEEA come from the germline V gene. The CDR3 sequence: CVSSPFSGGAVAETQYF. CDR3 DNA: TGTGTCAGCAGCCCATTTAGCGGGGGGGCCGTGGCTGAGACCCAGTACTTC.

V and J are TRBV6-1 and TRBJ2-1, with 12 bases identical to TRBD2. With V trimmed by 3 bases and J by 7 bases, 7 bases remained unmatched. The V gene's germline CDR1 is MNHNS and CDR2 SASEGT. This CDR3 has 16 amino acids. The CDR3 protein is CASSDRASGGGNEQFF. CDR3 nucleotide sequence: TGTGCCAGCAGTGACCGGGCTAGCGGGGGGGGGAATGAGCAGTTCTTC.

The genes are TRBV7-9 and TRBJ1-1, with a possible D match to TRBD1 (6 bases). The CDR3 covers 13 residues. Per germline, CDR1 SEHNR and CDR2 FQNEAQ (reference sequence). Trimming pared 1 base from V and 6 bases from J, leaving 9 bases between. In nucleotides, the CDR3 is TGTGCCAGCAGCTTAGGGGGGCGCGCTGAAGCTTTCTTT. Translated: CASSLGGRAEAFF.

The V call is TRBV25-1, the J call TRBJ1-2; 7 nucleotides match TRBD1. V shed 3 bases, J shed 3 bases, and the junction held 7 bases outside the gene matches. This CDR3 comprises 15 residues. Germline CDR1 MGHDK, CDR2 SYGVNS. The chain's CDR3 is CASSDRQGVDYGYTF. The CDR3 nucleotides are TGTGCCAGCAGTGATAGACAGGGCGTGGACTATGGCTACACCTTC.

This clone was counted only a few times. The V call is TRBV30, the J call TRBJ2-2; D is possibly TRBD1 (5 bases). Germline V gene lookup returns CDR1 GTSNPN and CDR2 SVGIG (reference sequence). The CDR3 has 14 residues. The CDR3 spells CAWLPGRAAGELFF. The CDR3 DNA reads TGTGCGTGGCTCCCCGGCAGGGCTGCCGGGGAGCTGTTTTTT.

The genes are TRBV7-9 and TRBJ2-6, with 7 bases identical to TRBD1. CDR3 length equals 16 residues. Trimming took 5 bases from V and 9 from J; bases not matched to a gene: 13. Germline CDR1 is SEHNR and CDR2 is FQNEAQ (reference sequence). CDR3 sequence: CASSLAADRDDNVLTF. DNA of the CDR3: TGTGCCAGCAGCCTTGCGGCCGACAGGGATGACAACGTCCTGACTTTC.